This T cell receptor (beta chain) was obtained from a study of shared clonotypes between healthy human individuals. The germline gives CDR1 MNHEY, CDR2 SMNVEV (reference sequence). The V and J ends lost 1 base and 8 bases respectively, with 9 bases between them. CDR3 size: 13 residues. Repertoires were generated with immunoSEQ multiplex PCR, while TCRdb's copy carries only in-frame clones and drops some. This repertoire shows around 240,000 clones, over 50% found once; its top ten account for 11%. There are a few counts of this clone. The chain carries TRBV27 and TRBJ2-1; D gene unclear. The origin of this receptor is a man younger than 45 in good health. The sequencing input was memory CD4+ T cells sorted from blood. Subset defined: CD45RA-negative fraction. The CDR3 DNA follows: TGTGCCAGCAGTTTATTGTCCGTCGATGAGCAGTTCTTC. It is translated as CASSLLSVDEQFF.